These 11 T cell receptor beta chains originate from one sample sequenced in a study of blood T cell repertoires in COVID-19. Libraries were prepared by immunoSEQ multiplex PCR; TCRdb keeps only in-frame clonotypes and omits some of them. Of around 150,000 clones listed, around 84% are singletons. Specimen: peripheral blood. The source of these receptors is a human donor with acute or convalescent COVID-19. The donor label of this sample is uncertain.

This clone came up once. The chain recombines TRBV19 with TRBJ1-2; weak D call: TRBD1 (6 bases). Germline V gene data show CDR1 as LNHDA and CDR2 as SQIVND (reference sequence). The CDR3 consists of 14 residues. V lost 7 bases and J lost 2, with 14 bases in between. CDR3 amino acids: CASNFQGMNYGYTF. The CDR3 bases are TGTGCCAGTAATTTTCAGGGGATGAACTATGGCTACACCTTC.

The rearrangement joins TRBV18 to TRBJ1-3; no clear D. Germline-derived CDR1 and CDR2 are KGHSH and LQKENI. The ends were cut back, 4 bases at V and 2 bases at J, with 15 bases in the middle. The CDR3 sequence is 16 residues long. The CDR3 region has the DNA TGTGCCAGCTCACTGAGGGAAGCTTCCCCTGGAAACACCATATATTTT. Amino acid sequence: CASSLREASPGNTIYF.

This clone was observed a single time. The chain couples TRBV20-1 to TRBJ2-5; TRBD2 aligns across 8 bases. The CDR3 runs to 14 residues. CDR1 is DFQATT and CDR2 is SNEGSKA in the germline V gene (reference sequence). The ends lost 3 bases at V and 5 bases at J; junction bases unmatched: 8. The CDR3 coding sequence is TGCAGTGCTAGTAGCCCGGGGGGGTTGGAGACCCAGTACTTC. This codes for CSASSPGGLETQYF.

The chain is built from TRBV14 and TRBJ1-1, with D perhaps matching TRBD1 (5 bases). The germline CDR1 and CDR2 sequences are SGHDN and FVKESK. The CDR3 consists of 15 residues. V gave up 3 bases and J gave up 4 bases, with 15 bases separating them. In nucleotides, the CDR3 is TGTGCCAGCAGCCACCGGCAGGGATTTAGCACTGAAGCTTTCTTT. This translates into CASSHRQGFSTEAFF.

V usage is TRBV10-3 and J usage is TRBJ1-2; D possibly corresponds to TRBD1 (5 bases). Trimming cost V 5 bases and J 2 bases, with 21 bases left between them. CDR3 length equals 17 residues. Germline V gene sequence: CDR1 ENHRY, CDR2 SYGVKD. CDR3 protein: CAISTWSRGGENYGYTF. The DNA of the CDR3 is TGTGCCATCAGTACTTGGAGCAGAGGAGGGGAGAACTATGGCTACACCTTC.

V gene TRBV27 combines with J gene TRBJ1-2; weak D call: TRBD1 (5 bases). From germline, CDR1 is MNHEY and CDR2 SMNVEV (reference sequence). The V end lost 3 bases, the J end lost 4 bases, and 15 bases lay between the germline ends. This CDR3 is built from 15 residues. The CDR3 coding sequence is TGTGCCAGCAGTTTGGGAACAGGTCCCGGCTATGGCTACACCTTC. Protein: CASSLGTGPGYGYTF.

The chain carries TRBV10-2 and TRBJ1-3, with 7 bases that match TRBD1. Germline V CDR1 and CDR2: WSHSY, SAAADI. J was trimmed by 3 bases and V by 4 bases; bases with no gene match: 9. This CDR3 region has 16 residues. CDR3 region: CASSVREGAGGNTIYF. CDR3 nucleotides: TGCGCCAGCAGTGTCCGCGAGGGGGCCGGTGGAAACACCATATATTTT.

The chain links TRBV4-3 to TRBJ2-7; TRBD2 agrees at 7 bases. Trimming removed 0 bases from V and 3 bases from J; junction bases left unmatched: 5. This CDR3 contains 15 residues. Germline V gene data show CDR1 as LGHNA and CDR2 as YSLEER. The CDR3 loop reads CASSQDQRGRYEQYF. The CDR3 DNA sequence: TGCGCCAGCAGCCAAGACCAGCGGGGCCGCTACGAGCAGTACTTC.

The CDR3 here is CASSLGPVYGYTF. The CDR3 DNA is TGCGCCAGCAGCTTGGGTCCAGTCTATGGCTACACCTTC. The chain has TRBV5-1 and TRBJ1-2; unclear D gene. V lost 0 bases and J 4 bases, leaving 7 bases between the germline ends. The CDR3 totals 13 residues. Looked up from germline, CDR1 is SGHRS and CDR2 is YFSETQ.

CDR3 sequence (DNA): TGTGCCAGCAGCCCCGGCCGGGGGATCGGCTATGGCTACACCTTC. It yields the protein CASSPGRGIGYGYTF. The rearrangement joins TRBV7-3 to TRBJ1-2; a possible D gene is TRBD1 (5 bases). The CDR3 consists of 15 residues. The V gene lost 5 bases and the J gene lost 4 bases, with 17 bases spanning the gap. CDR1 and CDR2 from the germline V gene are SGHTA and FQGTGA.

The chain combines TRBV6-1 with TRBJ1-3; 10 bases fit TRBD1. Per germline, CDR1 MNHNS and CDR2 SASEGT. The length of the CDR3 is 15 residues. Unmatched junction bases numbered 5, after V lost 2 bases and J lost 7 bases. The CDR3 DNA reads TGTGCCAGCAGTGAACGGACAGGGGGTAGGAACACCATATATTTT. Residues: CASSERTGGRNTIYF.